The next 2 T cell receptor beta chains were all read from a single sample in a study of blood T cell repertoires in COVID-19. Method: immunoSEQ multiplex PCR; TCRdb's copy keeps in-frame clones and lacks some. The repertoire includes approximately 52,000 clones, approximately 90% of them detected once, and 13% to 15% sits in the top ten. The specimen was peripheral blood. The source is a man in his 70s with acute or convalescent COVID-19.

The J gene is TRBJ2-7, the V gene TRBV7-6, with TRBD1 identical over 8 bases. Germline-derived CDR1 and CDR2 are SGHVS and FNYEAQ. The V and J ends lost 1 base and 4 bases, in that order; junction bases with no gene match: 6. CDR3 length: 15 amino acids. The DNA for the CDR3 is TGTGCCAGCAGCTTAGGGGCAGGGGGCTCATACGAGCAGTACTTC. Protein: CASSLGAGGSYEQYF.

Here the CDR3 reads CSASSGQGRYEQYF. As DNA, the CDR3 is TGCAGTGCTAGTTCAGGGCAGGGAAGATACGAGCAGTACTTC. This chain joins TRBV20-1 and TRBJ2-7; D perhaps matches TRBD1 (5 bases). The V end lost 3 bases, the J end lost 4 bases, and 16 bases lay between the germline ends. The CDR3 contains 14 residues. CDR1 is DFQATT, CDR2 SNEGSKA, per germline (reference sequence).